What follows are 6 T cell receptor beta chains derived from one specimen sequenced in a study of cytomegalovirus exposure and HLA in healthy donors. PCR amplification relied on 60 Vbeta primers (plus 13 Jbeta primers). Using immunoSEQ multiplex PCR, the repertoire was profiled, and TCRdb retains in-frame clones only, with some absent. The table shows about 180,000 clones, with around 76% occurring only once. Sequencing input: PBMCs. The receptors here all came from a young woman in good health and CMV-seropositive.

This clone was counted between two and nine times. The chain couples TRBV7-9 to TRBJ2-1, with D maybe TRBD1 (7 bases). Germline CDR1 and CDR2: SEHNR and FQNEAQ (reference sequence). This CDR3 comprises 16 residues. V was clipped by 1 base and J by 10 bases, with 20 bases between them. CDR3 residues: CASSLGGGGAFLEQFF. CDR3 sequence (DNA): TGTGCCAGCAGCTTAGGAGGAGGGGGCGCCTTCTTGGAGCAGTTCTTC. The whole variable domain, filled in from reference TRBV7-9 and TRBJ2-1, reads DTGVSQNPRHKITKRGQNVTFRCDPISEHNRLYWYRQTLGQGPEFLTYFQNEAQLEKSRLLSDRFSAERPKGSFSTLEIQRTEQGDSAMYLCASSLGGGGAFLEQFFGPGTRLTVL.

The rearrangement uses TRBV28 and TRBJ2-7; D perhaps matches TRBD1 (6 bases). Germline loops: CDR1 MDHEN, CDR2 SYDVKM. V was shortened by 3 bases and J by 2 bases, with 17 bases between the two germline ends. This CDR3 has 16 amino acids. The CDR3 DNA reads TGTGCCAGCAGTTTTGGGGTGGGGGCCACCCCCTACGAGCAGTACTTC. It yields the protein CASSFGVGATPYEQYF. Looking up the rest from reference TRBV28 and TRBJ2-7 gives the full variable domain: DVKVTQSSRYLVKRTGEKVFLECVQDMDHENMFWYRQDPGLGLRLIYFSYDVKMKEKGDIPEGYSVSREKKERFSLILESASTNQTSMYLCASSFGVGATPYEQYFGPGTRLTVT.

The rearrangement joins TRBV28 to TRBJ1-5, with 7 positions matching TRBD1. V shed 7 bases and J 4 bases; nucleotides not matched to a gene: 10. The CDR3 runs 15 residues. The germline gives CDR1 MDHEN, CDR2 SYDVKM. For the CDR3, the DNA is TGTGCCAGCACCCGACAGGGCCGTGAGAATCAGCCCCAGCATTTT. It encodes CASTRQGRENQPQHF. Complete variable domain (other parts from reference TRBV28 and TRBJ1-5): DVKVTQSSRYLVKRTGEKVFLECVQDMDHENMFWYRQDPGLGLRLIYFSYDVKMKEKGDIPEGYSVSREKKERFSLILESASTNQTSMYLCASTRQGRENQPQHFGDGTRLSIL.

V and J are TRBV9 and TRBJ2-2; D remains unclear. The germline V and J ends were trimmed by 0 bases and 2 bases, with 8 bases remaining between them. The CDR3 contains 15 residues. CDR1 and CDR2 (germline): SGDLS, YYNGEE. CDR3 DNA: TGTGCCAGCAGCGTAGGGAGATCCAACACCGGGGAGCTGTTTTTT. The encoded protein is CASSVGRSNTGELFF.

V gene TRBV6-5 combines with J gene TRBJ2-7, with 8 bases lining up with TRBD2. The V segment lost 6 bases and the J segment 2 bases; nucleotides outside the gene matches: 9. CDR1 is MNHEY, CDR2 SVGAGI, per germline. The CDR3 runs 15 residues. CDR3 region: CASSRAGAIAYEQYF. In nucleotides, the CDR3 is TGTGCCAGCAGCCGAGCGGGGGCCATCGCCTACGAGCAGTACTTC.

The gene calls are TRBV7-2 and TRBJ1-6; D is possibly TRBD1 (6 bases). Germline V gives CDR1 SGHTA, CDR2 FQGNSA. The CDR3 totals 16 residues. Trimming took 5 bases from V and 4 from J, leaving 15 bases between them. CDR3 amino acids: CASSPEAGAYNSPLHF. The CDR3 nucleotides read TGTGCCAGCAGCCCGGAAGCGGGGGCTTATAATTCACCCCTCCACTTT.